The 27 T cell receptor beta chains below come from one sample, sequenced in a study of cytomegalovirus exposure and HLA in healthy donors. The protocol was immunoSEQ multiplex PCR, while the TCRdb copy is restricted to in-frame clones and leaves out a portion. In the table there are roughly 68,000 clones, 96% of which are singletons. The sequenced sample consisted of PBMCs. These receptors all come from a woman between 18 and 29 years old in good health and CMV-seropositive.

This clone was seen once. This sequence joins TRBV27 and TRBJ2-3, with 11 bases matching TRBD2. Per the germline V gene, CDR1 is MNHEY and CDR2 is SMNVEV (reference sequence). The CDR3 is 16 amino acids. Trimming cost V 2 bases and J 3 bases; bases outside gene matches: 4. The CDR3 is CASSLEGLAVTDTQYF. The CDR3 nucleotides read TGTGCCAGCAGTTTAGAGGGACTAGCGGTTACAGATACGCAGTATTTT.

CDR3 sequence (DNA): TGTGCCAGCAGCGAGAGAGGGGGAGGGCCCGGGGAGCTGTTTTTT. Its translation is CASSERGGGPGELFF. The genes are TRBV9 and TRBJ2-2, with D maybe TRBD2 (7 bases). V lost 3 bases to trimming and J lost 6 bases, with 15 bases between them. The CDR3 sequence is 15 residues long. Germline V lookup: CDR1 SGDLS, CDR2 YYNGEE.

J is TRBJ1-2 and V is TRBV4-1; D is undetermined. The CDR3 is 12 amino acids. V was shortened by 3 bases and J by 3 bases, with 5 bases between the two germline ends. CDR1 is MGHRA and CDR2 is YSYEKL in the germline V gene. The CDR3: CASSHADYGYTF. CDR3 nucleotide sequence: TGCGCCAGCAGCCATGCGGACTATGGCTACACCTTC.

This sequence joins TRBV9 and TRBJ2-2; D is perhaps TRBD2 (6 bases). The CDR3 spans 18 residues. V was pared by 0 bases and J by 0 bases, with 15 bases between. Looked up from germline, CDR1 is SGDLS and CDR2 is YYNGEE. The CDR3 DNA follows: TGTGCCAGCAGCGTAGCCGGGACTCCTCAAGCGAACACCGGGGAGCTGTTTTTT. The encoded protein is CASSVAGTPQANTGELFF.

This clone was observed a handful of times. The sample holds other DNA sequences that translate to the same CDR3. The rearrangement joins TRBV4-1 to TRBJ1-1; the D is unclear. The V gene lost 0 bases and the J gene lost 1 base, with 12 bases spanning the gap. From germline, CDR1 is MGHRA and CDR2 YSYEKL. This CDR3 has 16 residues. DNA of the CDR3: TGCGCCAGCAGCCAAGACCGCTTCTTTAGGAACACTGAAGCTTTCTTT. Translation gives CASSQDRFFRNTEAFF.

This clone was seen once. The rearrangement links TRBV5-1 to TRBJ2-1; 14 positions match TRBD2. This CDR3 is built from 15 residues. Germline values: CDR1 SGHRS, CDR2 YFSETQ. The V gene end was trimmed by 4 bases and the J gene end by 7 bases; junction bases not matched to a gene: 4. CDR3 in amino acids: CASSRGLAGVNEQFF. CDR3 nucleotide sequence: TGCGCCAGCAGCCGGGGACTAGCGGGAGTGAATGAGCAGTTCTTC. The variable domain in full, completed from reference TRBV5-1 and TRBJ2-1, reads KAGVTQTPRYLIKTRGQQVTLSCSPISGHRSVSWYQQTPGQGLQFLFEYFSETQRNKGNFPGRFSGRQFSNSRSEMNVSTLELGDSALYLCASSRGLAGVNEQFFGPGTRLTVL.

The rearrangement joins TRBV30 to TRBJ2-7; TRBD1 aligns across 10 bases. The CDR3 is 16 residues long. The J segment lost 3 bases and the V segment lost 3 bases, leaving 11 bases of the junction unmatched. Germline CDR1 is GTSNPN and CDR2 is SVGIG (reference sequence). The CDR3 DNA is TGTGCCTGGAGCCCCAAAATTGGGACAGGGGTCTACGAGCAGTACTTC. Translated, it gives CAWSPKIGTGVYEQYF.

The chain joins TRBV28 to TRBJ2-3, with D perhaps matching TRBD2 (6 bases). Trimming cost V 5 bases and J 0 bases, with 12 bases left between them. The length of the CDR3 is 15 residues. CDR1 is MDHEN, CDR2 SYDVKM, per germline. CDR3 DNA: TGTGCCAGCAGTACTGGGACTCCAAGCACAGATACGCAGTATTTT. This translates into CASSTGTPSTDTQYF.

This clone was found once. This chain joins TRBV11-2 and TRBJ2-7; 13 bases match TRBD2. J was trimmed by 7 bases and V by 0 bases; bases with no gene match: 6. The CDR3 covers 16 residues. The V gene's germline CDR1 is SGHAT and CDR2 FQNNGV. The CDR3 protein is CASSLDLGLAGVEQYF. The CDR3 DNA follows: TGTGCCAGCAGCTTAGATCTAGGACTAGCGGGAGTTGAGCAGTACTTC.

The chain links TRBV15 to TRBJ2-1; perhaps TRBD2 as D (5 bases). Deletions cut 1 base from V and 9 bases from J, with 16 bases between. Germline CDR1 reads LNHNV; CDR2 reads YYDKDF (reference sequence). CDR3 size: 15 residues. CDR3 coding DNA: TGTGCCACCAGCAGAGGGGTAGCCGGCGGAGGTGAGCAGTTCTTC. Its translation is CATSRGVAGGGEQFF. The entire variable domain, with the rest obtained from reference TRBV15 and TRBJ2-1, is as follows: DAMVIQNPRYQVTQFGKPVTLSCSQTLNHNVMYWYQQKSSQAPKLLFHYYDKDFNNEADTPDNFQSRRPNTSFCFLDIRSPGLGDTAMYLCATSRGVAGGGEQFFGPGTRLTVL.

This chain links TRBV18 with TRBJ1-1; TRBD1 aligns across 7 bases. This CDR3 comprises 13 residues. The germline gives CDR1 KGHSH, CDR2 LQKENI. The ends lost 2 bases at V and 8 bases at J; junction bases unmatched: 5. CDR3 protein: CASSPTDRKEAFF. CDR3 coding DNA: TGTGCCAGCTCACCAACGGACAGGAAGGAAGCTTTCTTT.

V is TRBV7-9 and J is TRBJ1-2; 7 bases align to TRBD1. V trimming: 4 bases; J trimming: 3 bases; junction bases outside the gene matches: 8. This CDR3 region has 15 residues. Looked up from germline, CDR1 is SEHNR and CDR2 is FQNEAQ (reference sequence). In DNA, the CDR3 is TGTGCCAGCAGCTCCGACAGGGAGGCGGACTATGGCTACACCTTC. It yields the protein CASSSDREADYGYTF.

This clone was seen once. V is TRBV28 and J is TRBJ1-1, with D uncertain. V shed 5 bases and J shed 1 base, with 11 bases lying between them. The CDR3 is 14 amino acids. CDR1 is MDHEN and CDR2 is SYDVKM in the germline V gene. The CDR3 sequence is CASSLPQWNTEAFF. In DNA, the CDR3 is TGTGCCAGCAGTCTTCCACAGTGGAACACTGAAGCTTTCTTT.

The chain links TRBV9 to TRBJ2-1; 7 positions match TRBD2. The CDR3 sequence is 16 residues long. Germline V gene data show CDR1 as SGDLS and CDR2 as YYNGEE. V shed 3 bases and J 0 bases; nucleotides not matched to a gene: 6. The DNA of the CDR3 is TGTGCCAGCAGCGCACGGGGGGACTTCTCCTACAATGAGCAGTTCTTC. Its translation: CASSARGDFSYNEQFF.

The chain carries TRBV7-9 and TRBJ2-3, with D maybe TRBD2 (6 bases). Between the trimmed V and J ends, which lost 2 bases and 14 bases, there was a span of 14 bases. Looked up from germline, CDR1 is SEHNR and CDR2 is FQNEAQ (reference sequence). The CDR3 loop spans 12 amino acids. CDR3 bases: TGTGCCAGCAGCTTATTTCGGGAGCCACCGTATTTT. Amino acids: CASSLFREPPYF. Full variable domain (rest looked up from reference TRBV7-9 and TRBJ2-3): DTGVSQNPRHKITKRGQNVTFRCDPISEHNRLYWYRQTLGQGPEFLTYFQNEAQLEKSRLLSDRFSAERPKGSFSTLEIQRTEQGDSAMYLCASSLFREPPYFGPGTRLTVL.

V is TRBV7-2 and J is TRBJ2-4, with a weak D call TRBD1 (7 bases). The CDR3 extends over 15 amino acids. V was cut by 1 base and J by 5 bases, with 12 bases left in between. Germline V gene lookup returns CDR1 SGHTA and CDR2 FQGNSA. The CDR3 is CASSLGGGGENIQYF. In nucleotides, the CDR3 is TGTGCCAGCAGCTTAGGTGGAGGGGGCGAAAACATTCAGTACTTC. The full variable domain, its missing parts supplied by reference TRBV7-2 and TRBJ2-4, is GAGVSQSPSNKVTEKGKDVELRCDPISGHTALYWYRQSLGQGLEFLIYFQGNSAPDKSGLPSDRFSAERTGGSVSTLTIQRTQQEDSAVYLCASSLGGGGENIQYFGAGTRLSVL.

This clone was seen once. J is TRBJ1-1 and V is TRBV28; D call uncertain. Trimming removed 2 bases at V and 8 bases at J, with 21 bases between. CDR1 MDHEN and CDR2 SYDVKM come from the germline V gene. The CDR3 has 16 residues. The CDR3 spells CASSLMAVFTSNEAFF. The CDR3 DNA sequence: TGTGCCAGCAGTTTAATGGCAGTGTTTACCTCAAACGAAGCTTTCTTT.

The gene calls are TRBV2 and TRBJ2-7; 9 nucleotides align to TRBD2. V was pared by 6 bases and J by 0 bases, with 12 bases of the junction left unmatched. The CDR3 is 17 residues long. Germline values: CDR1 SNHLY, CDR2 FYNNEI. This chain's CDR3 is CASSARRETSGSYEQYF. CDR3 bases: TGTGCCAGCAGCGCGCGGCGGGAGACTAGCGGCTCCTACGAGCAGTACTTC.

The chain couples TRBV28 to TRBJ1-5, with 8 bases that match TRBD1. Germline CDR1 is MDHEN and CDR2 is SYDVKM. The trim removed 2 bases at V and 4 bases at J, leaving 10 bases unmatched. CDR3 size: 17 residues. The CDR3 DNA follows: TGTGCCAGCAGTTTAGAGGGTGTCAGGGGGCCAAATCAGCCCCAGCATTTT. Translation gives CASSLEGVRGPNQPQHF.

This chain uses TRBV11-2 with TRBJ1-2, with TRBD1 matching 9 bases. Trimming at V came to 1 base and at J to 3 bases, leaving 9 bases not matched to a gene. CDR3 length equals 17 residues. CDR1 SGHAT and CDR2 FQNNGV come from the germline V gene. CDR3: CASSLGKTGGAHYGYTF. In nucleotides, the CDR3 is TGTGCCAGCAGCTTAGGGAAAACAGGGGGCGCACACTATGGCTACACCTTC.

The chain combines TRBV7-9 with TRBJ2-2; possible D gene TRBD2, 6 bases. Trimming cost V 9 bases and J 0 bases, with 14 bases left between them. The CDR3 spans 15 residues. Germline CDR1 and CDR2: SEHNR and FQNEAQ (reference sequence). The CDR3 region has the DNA TGTGCCAGTACTTCTAGCGCTACGAACACCGGGGAGCTGTTTTTT. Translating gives CASTSSATNTGELFF.

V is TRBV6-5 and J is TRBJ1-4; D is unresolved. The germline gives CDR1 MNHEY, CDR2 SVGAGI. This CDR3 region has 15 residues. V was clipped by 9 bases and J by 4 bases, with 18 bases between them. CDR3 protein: CASAFESPDNEKLFF. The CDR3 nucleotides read TGTGCCAGTGCCTTCGAGTCCCCCGATAATGAAAAACTGTTTTTT.

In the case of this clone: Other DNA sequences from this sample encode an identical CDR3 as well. CDR3: CASSLSRNQPQHF. DNA for the CDR3: TGTGCCAGCAGTTTGTCCAGAAATCAGCCCCAGCATTTT. The chain recombines TRBV27 with TRBJ1-5; D is unresolved. Germline values: CDR1 MNHEY, CDR2 SMNVEV (reference sequence). V lost 3 bases to trimming and J lost 4 bases, with 7 bases between them. The CDR3 contains 13 residues.

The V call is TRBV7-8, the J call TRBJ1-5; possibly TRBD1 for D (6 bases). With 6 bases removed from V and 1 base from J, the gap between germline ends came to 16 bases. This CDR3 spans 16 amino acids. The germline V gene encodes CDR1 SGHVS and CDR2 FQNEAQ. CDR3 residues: CASSSTRGGSNQPQHF. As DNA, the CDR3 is TGTGCCAGCAGTTCAACCAGGGGTGGGAGCAATCAGCCCCAGCATTTT.

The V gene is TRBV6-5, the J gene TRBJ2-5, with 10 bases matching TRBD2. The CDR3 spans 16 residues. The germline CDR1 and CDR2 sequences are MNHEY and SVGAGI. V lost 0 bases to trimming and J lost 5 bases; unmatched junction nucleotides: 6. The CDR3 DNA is TGTGCCAGCAGTTACTCAGCGGGAGGGGTGGCGGAGACCCAGTACTTC. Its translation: CASSYSAGGVAETQYF.

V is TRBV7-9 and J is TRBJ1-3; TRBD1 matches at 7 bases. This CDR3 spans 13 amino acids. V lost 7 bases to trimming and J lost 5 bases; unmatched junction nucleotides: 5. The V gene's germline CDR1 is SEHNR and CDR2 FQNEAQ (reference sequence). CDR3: CASTGDSRNTIYF. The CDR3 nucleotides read TGTGCCAGCACCGGGGACAGTCGAAACACCATATATTTT.

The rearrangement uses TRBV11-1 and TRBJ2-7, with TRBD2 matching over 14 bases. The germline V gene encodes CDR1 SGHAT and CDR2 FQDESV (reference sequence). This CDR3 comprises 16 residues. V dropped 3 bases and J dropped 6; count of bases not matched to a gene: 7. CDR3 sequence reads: CASSFRLAGGEAEQYF. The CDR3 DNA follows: TGTGCCAGCAGCTTCCGACTAGCGGGAGGGGAAGCCGAGCAGTACTTC.